This TCR beta chain was captured in a study of naive and memory T cell subsets. This clonotype was observed a handful of times. Amplification of ligated cDNA took four PCR rounds with SP2 and nested alpha and beta constant primers. From the 5' RACE reads, TCRdb called clonotypes with MiXCR, one entry per CDR3 protein. This table has more than 45,000 distinct CDR3 sequences, roughly 7% appearing once. A UMI-containing oligonucleotide was joined by 3' ligation to the TCR cDNA template. This sequence originates from a male donor in good health.

CDR3 DNA: TGTGCCAGTAAACAAAAACGGGCAGGGTCGGCCGGCACTGAAGCTTTCTTT. Translated, it gives CASKQKRAGSAGTEAFF. The chain couples TRBV21-1 to TRBJ1-1; the tabulated D call, TRBD1, remains unverified against the DNA. TRBV21-1 corresponds to a pseudogene. CDR3 length: 17 residues.